The 3 T cell receptor beta chains listed next were all sequenced from one sample in a study of human T cells and chemical hapten exposure. TCRdb processed the RACE reads anew with MiXCR; each CDR3 protein has one entry. The repertoire includes over 300,000 distinct CDR3 sequences, approximately 5% of them detected once, and approximately 2.8% sits in the top ten. The sample's time point: pre-sensitization, week 0. Treatment defined: therapeutic diphenylcyclopropenone sensitization with weekly scalp DPC. Sequencing was performed on whole blood, taken in connection with sensitization to the hapten diphenylcyclopropenone (DPC). The receptors were gathered from a woman aged 45 to 65 with alopecia areata. Some clones in this sample may be carry-over from other donors' samples.

In its sample, this clonotype was seen many times. The CDR3 coding sequence is TGTGCCAGCAGTCCGGGACGTCGATCCTACGAGCAGTACTTC. As protein: CASSPGRRSYEQYF. V is TRBV27 and J is TRBJ2-7; D possibly uses TRBD1 or TRBD2 (5 bases each). Germline V CDR1 and CDR2: MNHEY, SMNVEV (reference sequence). Trimming took off 5 bases at V and 1 base at J, with 12 bases between the two ends. This CDR3 region has 14 residues.

This clonotype was counted ten times or more. A junction boundary mismatches the germline segment, possibly from a read error. V gene TRBV18 combines with J gene TRBJ1-2; TRBD1 matches at 7 bases. CDR1 KGHSH and CDR2 LQKENI come from the germline V gene. This CDR3 spans 13 amino acids. The CDR3: CASSPPGQSAPLF. The CDR3 DNA is TGTGCCAGCTCACCCCCGGGACAGAGCGCTCCTCTCTTC.

The chain is built from TRBV3-1 and TRBJ1-2; weak D call: TRBD1 (5 bases). CDR1 is LGHDT and CDR2 is YNNKEL in the germline V gene (reference sequence). The CDR3 totals 14 residues. V lost 1 base and J lost 8, with 14 bases in between. CDR3 in amino acids: CASSQGLSRGGYTF. CDR3 bases: TGTGCCAGCAGCCAAGGTCTCAGTCGGGGCGGCTACACCTTC.